The 2 T cell receptor beta chains in this list originate from one sample, sequenced in a study of cytomegalovirus exposure and HLA in healthy donors. In the PCR, 60 Vbeta and 13 Jbeta primers were used. Method: immunoSEQ multiplex PCR; TCRdb's copy keeps in-frame clones and lacks some. The sample carries some 70,000 clones, roughly two thirds recorded once. The sample was PBMCs. The receptors originated from a woman in her fifties or sixties in good health and CMV-seronegative.

This clone was found a few times. The chain employs TRBV7-8 and TRBJ1-1; possibly TRBD1 for D (6 bases). Germline V CDR1 and CDR2: SGHVS, FQNEAQ. V was clipped by 4 bases and J by 1 base, with 10 bases between them. CDR3 length equals 14 residues. CDR3 sequence: CASSSGQPNTEAFF. DNA for the CDR3: TGTGCCAGCAGCTCCGGACAGCCGAACACTGAAGCTTTCTTT.

The chain joins TRBV28 to TRBJ2-2, with 7 positions matching TRBD1. The junction had 14 bases not matched to a gene; V was cut back by 7 bases and J by 6 bases. Germline loops: CDR1 MDHEN, CDR2 SYDVKM. The CDR3 is 16 amino acids. The CDR3 loop is CASTLFAGGPAGELFF. The CDR3 nucleotides are TGTGCCAGCACCCTCTTCGCAGGGGGTCCGGCCGGGGAGCTGTTTTTT.